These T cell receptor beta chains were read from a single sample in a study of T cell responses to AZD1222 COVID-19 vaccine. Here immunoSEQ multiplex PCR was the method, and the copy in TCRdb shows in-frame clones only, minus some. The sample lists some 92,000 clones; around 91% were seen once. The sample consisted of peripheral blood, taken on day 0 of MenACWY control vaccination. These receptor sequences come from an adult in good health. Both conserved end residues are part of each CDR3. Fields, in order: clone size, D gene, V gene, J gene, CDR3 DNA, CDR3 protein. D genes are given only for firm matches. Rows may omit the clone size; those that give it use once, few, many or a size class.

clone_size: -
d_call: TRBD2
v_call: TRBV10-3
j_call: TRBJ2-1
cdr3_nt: TGTGCCACCTCCGGCGGGGGGGCATTGAATGAGCAGTTCTTC
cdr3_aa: CATSGGGALNEQFF

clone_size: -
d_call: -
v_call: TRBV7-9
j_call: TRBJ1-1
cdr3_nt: TGTGCCAGCAGCTTAGAGCGGGCCACTGAAGCTTTCTTT
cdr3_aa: CASSLERATEAFF

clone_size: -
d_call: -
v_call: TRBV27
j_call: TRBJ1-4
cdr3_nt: TGTGCCAGCAGTGCCCCAGGGTTAGGCGAAAAACTGTTTTTT
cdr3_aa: CASSAPGLGEKLFF

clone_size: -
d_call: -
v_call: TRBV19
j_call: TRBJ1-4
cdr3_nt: TGTGCCAGTAGTTTTCCCCAGGGAAATAATGAAAAACTGTTTTTT
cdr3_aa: CASSFPQGNNEKLFF

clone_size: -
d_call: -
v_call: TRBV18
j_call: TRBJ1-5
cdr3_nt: TGTGCCAGCTCACCTGGGGATAGCAATCAGCCCCAGCATTTT
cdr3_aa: CASSPGDSNQPQHF

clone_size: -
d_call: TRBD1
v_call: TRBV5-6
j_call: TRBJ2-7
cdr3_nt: TGTGCCAGCAGCGAGGGACAGATCCACGAGCAGTACTTC
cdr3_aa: CASSEGQIHEQYF

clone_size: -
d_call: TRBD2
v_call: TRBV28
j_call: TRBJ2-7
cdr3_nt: TGTGCCAGCAGTTTATTGACGGGGGGGCGTCGGGACGAGCAGTACTTC
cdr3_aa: CASSLLTGGRRDEQYF

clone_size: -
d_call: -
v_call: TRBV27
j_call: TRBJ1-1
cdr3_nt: TGTGCCAGCAGTTGGCGGGGGCTAAACACTGAAGCTTTCTTT
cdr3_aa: CASSWRGLNTEAFF

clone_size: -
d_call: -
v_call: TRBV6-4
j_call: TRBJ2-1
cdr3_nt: TGTGCCAGCAGTCGTGACGCGGAGGGCGATGAGCAGTTCTTC
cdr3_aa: CASSRDAEGDEQFF

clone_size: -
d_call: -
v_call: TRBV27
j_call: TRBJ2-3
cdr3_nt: TGTGCCAGCAGTTTGAGGGGGGGCTGGACAGATACGCAGTATTTT
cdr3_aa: CASSLRGGWTDTQYF

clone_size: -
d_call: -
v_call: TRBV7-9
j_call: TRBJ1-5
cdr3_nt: TGTGCCAGCAGCTTAGGAGTTGATAGCAATCAGCCCCAGCATTTT
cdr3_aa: CASSLGVDSNQPQHF

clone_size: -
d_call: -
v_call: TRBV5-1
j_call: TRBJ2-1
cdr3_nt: TGCGCCAGCAGCCTCGTTCCGGGCTACAATGAGCAGTTCTTC
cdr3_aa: CASSLVPGYNEQFF

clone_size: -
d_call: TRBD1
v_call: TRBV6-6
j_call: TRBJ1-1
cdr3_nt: TGTGCCAGCAGCCACGAAGCAGGGGGCACTGAAGCTTTCTTT
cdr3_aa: CASSHEAGGTEAFF

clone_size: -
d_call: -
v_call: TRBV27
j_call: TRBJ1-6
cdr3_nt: TGTGCCAGCAGGACCTGGACTGGGAGCTCCTATAATTCACCCCTCCACTTT
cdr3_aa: CASRTWTGSSYNSPLHF

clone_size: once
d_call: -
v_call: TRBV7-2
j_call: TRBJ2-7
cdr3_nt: TGTGCCAGCAGCTTGATGCGACAATACGAGCAGTACTTC
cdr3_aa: CASSLMRQYEQYF

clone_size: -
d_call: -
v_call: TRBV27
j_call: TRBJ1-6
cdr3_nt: TGTGCCAGCAGTTGGGGGGCGCCGGGGTCACCCCTCCACTTT
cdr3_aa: CASSWGAPGSPLHF

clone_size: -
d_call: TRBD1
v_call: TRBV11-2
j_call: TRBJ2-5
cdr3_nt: TGTGCCAGCAGCTTAGGGGACAGAGATCAAGAGACCCAGTACTTC
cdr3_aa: CASSLGDRDQETQYF

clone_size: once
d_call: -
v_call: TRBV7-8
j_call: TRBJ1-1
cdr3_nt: TGTGCCAGCAGCTCCGGAGTGAACACTGAAGCTTTCTTT
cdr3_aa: CASSSGVNTEAFF

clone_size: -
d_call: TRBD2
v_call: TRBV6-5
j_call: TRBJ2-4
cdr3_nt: TGTGCCAGCAGTCAAAGCGGGAGTCCAAACATTCAGTACTTC
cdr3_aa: CASSQSGSPNIQYF

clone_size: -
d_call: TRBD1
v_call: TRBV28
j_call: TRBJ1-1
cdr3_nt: TGTGCCAGCAGTTTAGGGGGACAGTGGAACACTGAAGCTTTCTTT
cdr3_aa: CASSLGGQWNTEAFF

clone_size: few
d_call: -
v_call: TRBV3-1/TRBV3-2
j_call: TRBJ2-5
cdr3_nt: TGTGCCAGCAGCCAAGCACCAGCTGCCGGCCAGTACTTC
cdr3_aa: CASSQAPAAGQYF

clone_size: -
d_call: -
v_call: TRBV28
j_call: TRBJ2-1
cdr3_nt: TGTGCCAGCAGCCCATCAGTCCTCAGCGAGTCGTTCTTC
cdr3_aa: CASSPSVLSESFF

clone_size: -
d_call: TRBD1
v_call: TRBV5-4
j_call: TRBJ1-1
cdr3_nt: TGTGCCAGCAGCTCCGGACAGGGGAACACTGAAGCTTTCTTT
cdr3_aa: CASSSGQGNTEAFF

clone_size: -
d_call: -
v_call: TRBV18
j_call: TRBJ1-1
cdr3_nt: TGTGCCAGCTCACCATGGCAGGGACTTTCGAGCTCTGAAGCTTTCTTT
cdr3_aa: CASSPWQGLSSSEAFF

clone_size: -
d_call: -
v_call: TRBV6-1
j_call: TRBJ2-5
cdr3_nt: TGTGCCAGCAGTGAAGACTTCGGGACCCAGTACTTC
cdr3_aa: CASSEDFGTQYF

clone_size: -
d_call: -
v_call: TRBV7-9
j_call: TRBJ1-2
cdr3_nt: TGTGCCAGCAGCTCTTTCCAGGGAAGAGGCTACACCTTC
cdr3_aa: CASSSFQGRGYTF

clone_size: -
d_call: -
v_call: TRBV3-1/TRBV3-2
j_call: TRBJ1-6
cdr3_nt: TGTGCCAGCAGCCCCGCGCCGGATAATTCACCCCTCCACTTT
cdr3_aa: CASSPAPDNSPLHF

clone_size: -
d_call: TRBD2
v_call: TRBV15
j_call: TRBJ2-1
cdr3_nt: TGTGCCACCAGCAGAGCCGGGGGGGTTTACAATGAGCAGTTCTTC
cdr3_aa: CATSRAGGVYNEQFF

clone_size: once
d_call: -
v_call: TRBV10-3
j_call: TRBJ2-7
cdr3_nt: TGTGCCATCAGTGAGTCAGAGGGCCTCTCCTACGAGCAGTACTTC
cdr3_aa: CAISESEGLSYEQYF

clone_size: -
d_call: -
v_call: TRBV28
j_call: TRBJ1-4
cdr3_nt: TGTGCCAGCAGTTCCAACCCCCGAGACTTTAATGAAAAACTGTTTTTT
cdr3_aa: CASSSNPRDFNEKLFF

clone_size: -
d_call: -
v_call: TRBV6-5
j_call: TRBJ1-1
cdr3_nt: TGTGCCAGCAGTTCCGAGGGGACTGAAGCTTTCTTT
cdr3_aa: CASSSEGTEAFF

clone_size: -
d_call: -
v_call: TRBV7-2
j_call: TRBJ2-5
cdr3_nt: TGTGCTACCACCGGGGGGCTAGGGGAGACCCAGTACTTC
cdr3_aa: CATTGGLGETQYF

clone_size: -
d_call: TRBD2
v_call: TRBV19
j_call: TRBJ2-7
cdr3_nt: TGTGCCAGTAGTATTGGGGACTACAGATACGAGCAGTACTTC
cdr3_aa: CASSIGDYRYEQYF

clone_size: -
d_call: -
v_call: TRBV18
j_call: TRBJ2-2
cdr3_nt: TGTGCCAGCTCATCAAGGGCGTCGAACACCGGGGAGCTGTTTTTT
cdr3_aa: CASSSRASNTGELFF

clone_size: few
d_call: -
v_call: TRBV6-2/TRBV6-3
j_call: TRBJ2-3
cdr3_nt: TGTGCCAGCAGTTACCTAAAGGGGGATACGCAGTATTTT
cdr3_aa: CASSYLKGDTQYF

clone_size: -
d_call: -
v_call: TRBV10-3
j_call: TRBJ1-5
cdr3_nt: TGTGCCATCAGTGAGGGGGACGGTCAGCCCCAGCATTTT
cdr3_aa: CAISEGDGQPQHF

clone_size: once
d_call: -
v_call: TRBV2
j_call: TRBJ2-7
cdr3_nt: TGTGCCAGCAGCCGGGACGACCCCTACGAGCAGTACTTC
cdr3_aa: CASSRDDPYEQYF

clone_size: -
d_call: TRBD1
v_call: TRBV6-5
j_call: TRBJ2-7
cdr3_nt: TGTGCCGTTAGCCGGGACAGAAACTACGAGCAGTACTTC
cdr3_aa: CAVSRDRNYEQYF

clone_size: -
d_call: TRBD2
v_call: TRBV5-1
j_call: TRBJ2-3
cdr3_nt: TGCGCCAGCAGGGGGGGACTAGCGGGAGCATCAGATACGCAGTATTTT
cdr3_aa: CASRGGLAGASDTQYF

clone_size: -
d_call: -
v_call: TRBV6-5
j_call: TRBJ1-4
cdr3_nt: TGTGCCAGCAGTAGACAGGCTTCAAATGAAAAACTGTTTTTT
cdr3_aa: CASSRQASNEKLFF

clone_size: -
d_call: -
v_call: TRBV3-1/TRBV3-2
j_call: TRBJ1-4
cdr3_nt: TGTGCCAGCAGCCACTCGGACTCGGGAACTAATGAAAAACTGTTTTTT
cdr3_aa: CASSHSDSGTNEKLFF

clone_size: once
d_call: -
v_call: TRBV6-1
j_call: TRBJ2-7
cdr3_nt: TGTGCCAGCAGTGATCCCGGGACCAGCTACGAGCAGTACTTC
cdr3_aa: CASSDPGTSYEQYF

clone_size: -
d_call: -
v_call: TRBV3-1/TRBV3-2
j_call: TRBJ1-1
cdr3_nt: TGTGCCAGCAGCCAGCAGGGGACGAACACTGAAGCTTTCTTT
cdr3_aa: CASSQQGTNTEAFF

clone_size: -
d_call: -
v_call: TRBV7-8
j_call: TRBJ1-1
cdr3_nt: TGTGCCAGCAGCTTAGCGCTGGGGAGTATGAACACTGAAGCTTTCTTT
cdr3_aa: CASSLALGSMNTEAFF

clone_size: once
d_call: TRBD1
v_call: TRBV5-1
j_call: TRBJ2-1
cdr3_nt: TGCGCCAGCAGCGCACCTGGGACAGGGGTGGATGAGCAGTTCTTC
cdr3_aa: CASSAPGTGVDEQFF

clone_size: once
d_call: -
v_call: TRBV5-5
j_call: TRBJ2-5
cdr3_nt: TGTGCCAGCACCACAGGAACCCAAGAGACCCAGTACTTC
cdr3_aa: CASTTGTQETQYF

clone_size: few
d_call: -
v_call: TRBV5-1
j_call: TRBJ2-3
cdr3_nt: TGCGCCAGCAGCTTGGCCGATCAAGCAGATACGCAGTATTTT
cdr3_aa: CASSLADQADTQYF

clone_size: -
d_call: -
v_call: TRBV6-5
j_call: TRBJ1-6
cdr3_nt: TGTGCCAGCAGTTTCGGGGCAGCGGGCGATAATTCACCCCTCCACTTT
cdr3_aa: CASSFGAAGDNSPLHF

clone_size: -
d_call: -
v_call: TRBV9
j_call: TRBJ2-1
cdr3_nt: TGTGCCAGCAGCGTAGTGCTAAACAATGAGCAGTTCTTC
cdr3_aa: CASSVVLNNEQFF

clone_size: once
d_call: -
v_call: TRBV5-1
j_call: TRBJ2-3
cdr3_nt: TGCGCCAGCAGCTTACAGGGTAGTGGAGATACGCAGTATTTT
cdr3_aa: CASSLQGSGDTQYF

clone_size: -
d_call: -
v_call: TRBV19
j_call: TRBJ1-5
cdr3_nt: TGTGCCAGTAGTGGGGGTCGTTATAGCAATCAGCCCCAGCATTTT
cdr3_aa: CASSGGRYSNQPQHF

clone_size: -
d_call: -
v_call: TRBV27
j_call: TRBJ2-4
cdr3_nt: TGTGCCAGCAGCGGGACCGAAAACATTCAGTACTTC
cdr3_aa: CASSGTENIQYF

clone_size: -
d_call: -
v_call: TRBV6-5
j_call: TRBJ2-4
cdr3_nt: TGTGCCAGCAGTTACCCCCAGGGAGACAAAAACATTCAGTACTTC
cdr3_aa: CASSYPQGDKNIQYF

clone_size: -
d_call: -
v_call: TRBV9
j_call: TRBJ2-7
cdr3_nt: TGTGCCAGCAGCGTCGAAACAGGGCCCACCTACGAGCAGTACTTC
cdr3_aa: CASSVETGPTYEQYF

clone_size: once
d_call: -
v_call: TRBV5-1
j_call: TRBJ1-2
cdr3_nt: TGCGCCAGCAGCCAAGACAGTTATGGCTACACCTTC
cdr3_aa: CASSQDSYGYTF